This paragraph reports one TCR beta chain. These data originate in a study of OX40 agonist ivuxolimab in advanced cancers. Sequencing was performed with immunoSEQ multiplex PCR; in TCRdb, only in-frame clones are kept and a portion is missing. The sample lists roughly 69,000 clones; 84% were seen once. CDR1 and CDR2 (germline): SNHLY, FYNNEI. Trimming removed 4 bases at V and 2 bases at J, with 11 bases between. The CDR3 runs 14 residues. This clonotype was obtained from an adult with an advanced solid tumor such as melanoma, head and neck, liver or kidney cancer. V is TRBV2 and J is TRBJ1-2, with D perhaps TRBD1 (6 bases). This material consisted of CD4+ or CD8+ T cells sorted from blood, taken in a trial of the OX40 agonist ivuxolimab. The CDR3 region is CASSGQAGNYGYTF. CDR3 sequence (DNA): TGTGCCAGCAGTGGACAGGCGGGAAACTATGGCTACACCTTC.